The rows below give T cell receptor beta chains drawn from one sample of a study of T-cell reconstitution after alpha-beta-depleted transplantation in children. TCRdb called the PCR reads again in MiXCR, with one record for every CDR3 protein. The sample has roughly 590,000 distinct CDR3 sequences, around 16% seen once. The sample in question was PBMCs from the stem cell graft donor, obtained from the stem cell graft. All receptors derive from a human donor who donated a stem cell graft to a child with acute myeloid leukemia. Both conserved end residues are part of each CDR3. The size entry is marked missing in some rows and otherwise reads once, few, many or a size class.

clone size	V gene	J gene	CDR3 protein
few	TRBV7-9	TRBJ1-1	CASSPRGISEAFF
-	TRBV5-5	TRBJ2-5	CASSLVPSGGQETQYF
many	TRBV20-1	TRBJ2-5	CSAVSAGGSRETQYF
-	TRBV25-1	TRBJ2-5	CASSRDYQGTQYF
-	TRBV24-1	TRBJ1-3	CATSDPKTGGENTIYF
-	TRBV12-3/TRBV12-4	TRBJ2-3	CASSSLWAPEGADTQYF
few	TRBV24-1	TRBJ1-1	CATRPGTGREAFF
many	TRBV29-1	TRBJ2-3	CSAETGTTQYF
-	TRBV5-6	TRBJ2-1	CASRTDPSSYNEQFF
-	TRBV4-1	TRBJ1-2	CASSQVWDRDNYGYTF
-	TRBV7-9	TRBJ1-1	CASSLRGLDTEAFF